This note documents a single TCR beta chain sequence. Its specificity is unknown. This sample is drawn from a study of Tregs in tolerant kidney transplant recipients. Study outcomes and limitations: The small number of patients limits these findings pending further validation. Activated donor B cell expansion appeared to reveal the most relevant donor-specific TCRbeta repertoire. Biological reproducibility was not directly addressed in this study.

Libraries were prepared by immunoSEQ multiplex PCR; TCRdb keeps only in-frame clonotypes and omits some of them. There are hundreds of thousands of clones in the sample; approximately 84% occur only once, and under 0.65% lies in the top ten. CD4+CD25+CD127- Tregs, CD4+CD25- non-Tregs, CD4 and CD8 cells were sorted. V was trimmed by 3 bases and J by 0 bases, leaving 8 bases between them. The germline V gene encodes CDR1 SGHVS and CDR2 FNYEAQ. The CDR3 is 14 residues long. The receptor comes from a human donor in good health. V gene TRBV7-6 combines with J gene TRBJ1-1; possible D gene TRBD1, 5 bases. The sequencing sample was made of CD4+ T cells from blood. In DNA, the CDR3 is TGTGCCAGCAGCTTGACAGCCCTGAACACTGAAGCTTTCTTT. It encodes CASSLTALNTEAFF.